This TCR beta chain is drawn from a study of T cell repertoires in cytomegalovirus infection. Across the study: Shared public TCR beta signatures pointed to both CMV infection and a matching HLA type. Notes on the study in general: Dominating the ex vivo response were HLA-C-restricted CMV-specific TCR beta clonotypes.

In TCRdb, the reads were re-called with MiXCR into one record per CDR3 protein. The sample holds 150,000 to 200,000 distinct CDR3 sequences, roughly a fifth seen once. This clonotype has at least ten counts. Its cognate antigen is unknown. Germline V gene data show CDR1 as SGHTA and CDR2 as FQGNSA. V lost 5 bases and J lost 4; bases outside the gene matches: 7. This CDR3 region has 15 residues. The source is a human donor in good health (CMV status not recorded). Some clones in this sample may be carry-over from other donors' samples. V gene TRBV7-2 combines with J gene TRBJ2-2, with TRBD1 matching over 7 bases. The sample consisted of PBMCs. In nucleotides, the CDR3 is TGTGCCAGCAGCGGCCTCGGGACAGCCACCGGGGAGCTGTTTTTT. This encodes CASSGLGTATGELFF.